This TCR beta chain was identified during a study of coeliac disease (dated by TCRdb to between 2021 and 2023). Broadly, across the study: Coeliac patients were categorised as having newly diagnosed active disease, refractory coeliac disease type I, or disease controlled by a gluten-free diet. High-resolution HLA typing was unavailable, so biased TRBV7-2 usage was queried as a proof of principle. A total of some 30 patients took part in the full study: about 22 had serologically confirmed coeliac disease and 8 were controls with non-small intestinal disorders. TRB sequencing was successfully performed on samples from around 30 subjects, among which some 22 paired bulk unsorted intraepithelial and lamina propria cell samples were included. The study was aimed at characterising TR repertoires of small intestinal T cells in active, refractory type I and gluten-free-diet-treated coeliac disease. Next-generation sequencing of rearranged TRB and TRG CDR3 regions was used on small intestinal lymphocyte fractions taken from coeliac and non-coeliac patients.

With regard to this clone: It has no known antigen specificity. One base away there is no much larger clone; base qualities are not given.

Cells were frozen in aliquots of 400,000 to 600,000 in DMSO/FBS in liquid nitrogen, and a single aliquot from each fraction was used for sequencing. Endoscopy and small intestinal biopsy were performed in all 30 or so patients in the study. To release lamina propria cells, the biopsy tissue left over after intraepithelial cell isolation was digested with collagenase. Genomic DNA was extracted from frozen unsorted cell fractions using the Qiagen DNeasy blood extraction kit. The method was the immunoSEQ multiplex PCR assay. The TR loci were subjected to amplification by multiplexed PCR, for which V gene segments served as targets of the forward primers and J gene segments as targets of the reverse primers. Amplified CDR3 regions were sequenced on the Illumina HiSeq System. The authors' analysis ran thus. To strip out PCR and sequencing errors and collapse the data into unique sequences, a nearest-neighbour algorithm merged closely related reads. Two measures summarised the repertoires: clonality, and T cell density, defined as TR molecules per amount of genomic DNA input. CDR3 amino acid sequences present in at least 80% of unsorted samples were defined as public TRs, and these public TRs were then tested for differential abundance between coeliac and control samples. Every lamina propria sample was searched for matches to a list of some 220 published gliadin-specific TRB sequences. Kruskal-Wallis tests followed by Dunn post-tests were used to test for differences in clonality and density between disease groups. TCRdb mirrors the immuneACCESS table, restricted to in-frame sequences. Some clones are absent from its copies; in checked studies, under half trace to an unresolved V gene, and the reason for the others is unknown. That table furnishes V, J and clone size, whereas the DNA furnished D and trimming. Within this sample are roughly 960 clones, with over 50% of them counted one time only. The ten biggest clones cover 13% of the sample.

What the research found in general, with its limitations: TRB and TRG repertoires of active coeliac intraepithelial and lamina propria samples showed lower clonality than controls, suggesting recruitment of diverse T cells. For the most part, TRB repertoires were private, with most amino acid sequences found in only one sample, and V-gene usage showed no significant difference across disease groups. Separating intraepithelial cells from lamina propria cells did not give high-purity fractions, so cross-contamination between the two compartments may have occurred. In the authors' view, the approach was unsuitable for unbiased detection of gliadin-specific T cells, since gliadin-specific T cells are scarce and rarely shared between patients. Published gliadin-specific TRB sequences were detected in about 55% of the 18 coeliac lamina propria samples but in only 1 of 6 controls.

CDR1 and CDR2, looked up from the germline V gene, are SGHTS and YDEGEE. Trimming removed 0 bases from V and 0 bases from J, leaving 10 bases between the germline ends. The CDR3 numbers 17 residues from cysteine through phenylalanine. The CDR3 DNA has 51 bases and is translated from base 1. The source of this sequence is a woman between 50 and 59 years old with celiac disease on a gluten-free diet. The specimen sequenced was lamina propria lymphocytes from the gut. What this sample's cell subset or site label stands for: lamina propria cell (LPC) fraction of small intestinal biopsy. The rearrangement joined TRBV5-8 to TRBJ2-6; no D gene call is confident. The CDR3 region has the sequence CASSLVQTDSGANVLTF. The nucleotide sequence is given as TGTGCCAGCAGCTTGGTACAAACAGACTCTGGGGCCAACGTCCTGACTTTC.